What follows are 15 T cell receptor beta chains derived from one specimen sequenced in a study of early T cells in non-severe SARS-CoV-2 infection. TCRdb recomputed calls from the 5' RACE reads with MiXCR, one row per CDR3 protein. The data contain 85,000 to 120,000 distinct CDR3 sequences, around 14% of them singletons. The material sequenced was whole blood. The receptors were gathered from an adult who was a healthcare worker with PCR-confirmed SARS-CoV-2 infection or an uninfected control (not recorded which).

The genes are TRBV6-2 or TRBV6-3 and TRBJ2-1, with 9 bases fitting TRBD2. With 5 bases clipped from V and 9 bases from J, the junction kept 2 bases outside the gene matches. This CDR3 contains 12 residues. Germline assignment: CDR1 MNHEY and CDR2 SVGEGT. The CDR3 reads CASSGLAFEQFF. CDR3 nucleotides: TGTGCCAGCAGTGGACTAGCGTTTGAGCAGTTCTTC.

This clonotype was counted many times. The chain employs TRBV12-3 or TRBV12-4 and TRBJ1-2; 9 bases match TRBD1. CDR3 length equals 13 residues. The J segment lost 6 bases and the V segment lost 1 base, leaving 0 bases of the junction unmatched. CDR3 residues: CASSLGTGDGYTF. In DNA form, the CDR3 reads TGTGCCAGCAGTTTAGGGACAGGGGATGGCTACACCTTC.

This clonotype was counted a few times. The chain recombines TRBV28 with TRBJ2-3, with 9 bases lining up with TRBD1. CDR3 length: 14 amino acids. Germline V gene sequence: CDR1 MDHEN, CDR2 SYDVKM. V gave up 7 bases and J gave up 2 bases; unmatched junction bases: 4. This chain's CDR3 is CASTRQGDTDTQYF. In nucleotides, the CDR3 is TGTGCCAGCACCAGACAGGGGGACACAGATACGCAGTATTTT.

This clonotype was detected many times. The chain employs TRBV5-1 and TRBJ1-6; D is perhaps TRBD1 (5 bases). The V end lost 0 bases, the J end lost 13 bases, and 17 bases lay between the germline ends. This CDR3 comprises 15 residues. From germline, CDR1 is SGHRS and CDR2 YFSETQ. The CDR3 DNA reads TGCGCCAGCAGCTTGGGGGCCAGGGCGGATCACCCCCTCCACTTT. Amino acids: CASSLGARADHPLHF. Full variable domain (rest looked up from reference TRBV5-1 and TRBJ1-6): KAGVTQTPRYLIKTRGQQVTLSCSPISGHRSVSWYQQTPGQGLQFLFEYFSETQRNKGNFPGRFSGRQFSNSRSEMNVSTLELGDSALYLCASSLGARADHPLHFGNGTRLTVT.

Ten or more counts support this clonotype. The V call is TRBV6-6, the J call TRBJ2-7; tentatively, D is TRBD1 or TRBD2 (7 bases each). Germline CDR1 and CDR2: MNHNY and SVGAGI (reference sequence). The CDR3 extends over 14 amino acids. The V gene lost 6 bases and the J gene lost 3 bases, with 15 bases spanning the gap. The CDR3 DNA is TGTGCCAGCAGACTACGCAGGGGGGGCTACGAGCAGTACTTC. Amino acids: CASRLRRGGYEQYF.

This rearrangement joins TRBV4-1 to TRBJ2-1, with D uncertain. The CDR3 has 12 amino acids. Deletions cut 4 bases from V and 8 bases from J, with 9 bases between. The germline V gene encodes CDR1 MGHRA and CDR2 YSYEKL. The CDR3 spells CASSPDNDEQFF. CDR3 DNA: TGCGCCAGCAGCCCTGACAATGATGAGCAGTTCTTC.

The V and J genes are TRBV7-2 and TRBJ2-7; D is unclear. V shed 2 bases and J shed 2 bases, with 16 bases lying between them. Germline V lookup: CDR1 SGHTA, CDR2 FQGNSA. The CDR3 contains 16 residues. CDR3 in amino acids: CASSLQRAVPAYEQYF. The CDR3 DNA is TGTGCCAGCAGCTTACAAAGGGCGGTCCCAGCCTACGAGCAGTACTTC.

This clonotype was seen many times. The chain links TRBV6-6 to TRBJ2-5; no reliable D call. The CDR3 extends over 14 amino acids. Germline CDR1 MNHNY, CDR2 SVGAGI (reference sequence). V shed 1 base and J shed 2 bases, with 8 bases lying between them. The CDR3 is CASSYLGRQETQYF. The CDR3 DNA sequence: TGTGCCAGCAGTTACTTGGGCAGACAAGAGACCCAGTACTTC.

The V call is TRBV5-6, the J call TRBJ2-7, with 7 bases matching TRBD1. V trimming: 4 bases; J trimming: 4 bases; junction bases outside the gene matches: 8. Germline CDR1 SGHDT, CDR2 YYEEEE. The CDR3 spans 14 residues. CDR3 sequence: CASSLRDSPYEQYF. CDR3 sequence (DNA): TGTGCCAGCAGCCTCCGGGACAGCCCATACGAGCAGTACTTC.

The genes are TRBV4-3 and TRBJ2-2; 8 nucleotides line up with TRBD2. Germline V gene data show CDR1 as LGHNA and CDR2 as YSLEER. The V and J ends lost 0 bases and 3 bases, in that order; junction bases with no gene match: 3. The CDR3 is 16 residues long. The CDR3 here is CASSQDPAGDTGELFF. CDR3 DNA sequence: TGCGCCAGCAGCCAAGACCCAGCGGGAGACACCGGGGAGCTGTTTTTT.

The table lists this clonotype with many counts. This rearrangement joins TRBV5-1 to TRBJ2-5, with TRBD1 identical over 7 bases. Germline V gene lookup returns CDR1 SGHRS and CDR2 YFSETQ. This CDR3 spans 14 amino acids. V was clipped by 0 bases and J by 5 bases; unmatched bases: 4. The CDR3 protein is CASSLAGQEETQYF. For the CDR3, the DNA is TGCGCCAGCAGCTTGGCCGGACAGGAGGAGACCCAGTACTTC.

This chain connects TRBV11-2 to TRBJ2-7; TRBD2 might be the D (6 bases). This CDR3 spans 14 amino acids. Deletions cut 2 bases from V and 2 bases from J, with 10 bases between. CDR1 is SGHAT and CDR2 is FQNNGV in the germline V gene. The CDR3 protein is CASSLWGLTYEQYF. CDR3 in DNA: TGTGCCAGCAGCTTATGGGGACTTACCTACGAGCAGTACTTC.

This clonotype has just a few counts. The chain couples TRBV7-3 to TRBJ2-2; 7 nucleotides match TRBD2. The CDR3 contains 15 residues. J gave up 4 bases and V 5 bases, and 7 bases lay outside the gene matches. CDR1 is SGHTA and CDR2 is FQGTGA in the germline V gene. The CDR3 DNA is TGTGCCAGCAGCCCTGGGGGGGAGGGCACCGGGGAGCTGTTTTTT. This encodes CASSPGGEGTGELFF.

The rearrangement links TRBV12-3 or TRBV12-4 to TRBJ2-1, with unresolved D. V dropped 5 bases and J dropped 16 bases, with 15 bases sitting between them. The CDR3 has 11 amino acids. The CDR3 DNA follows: TGTGCCAGCAGTAACAAAGGATGGCACTTCTTC. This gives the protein CASSNKGWHFF.

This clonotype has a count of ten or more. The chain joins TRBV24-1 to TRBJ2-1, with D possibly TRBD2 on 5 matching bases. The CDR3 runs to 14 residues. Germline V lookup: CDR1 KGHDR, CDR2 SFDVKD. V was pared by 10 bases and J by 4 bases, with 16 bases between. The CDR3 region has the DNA TGTGCCACAGCTAGCAGACTTTTATACAATGAGCAGTTCTTC. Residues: CATASRLLYNEQFF.